These T cell receptor beta chains were read from a single sample in a study of blood T cell repertoires in COVID-19. Produced via immunoSEQ multiplex PCR; TCRdb's table is partial and in-frame only. Counted here are roughly 250,000 clones, about 90% occurring once; the ten biggest clones make up 9.5% to 15%. Input material: peripheral blood. These receptor sequences come from a woman aged 25 to 39 with COVID-19, enrolled during active disease. CDR3s include the opening cysteine and the closing phenylalanine or tryptophan. The D gene is left open where the match is weak. Size is omitted from some rows. Given values are once, few, many or a class for expanded clones.

V gene: TRBV6-2/TRBV6-3; J gene: TRBJ2-1; clone size: .; D gene: TRBD2; CDR3 length: 13; CDR3 DNA: TGTGCCAGCAGTTCCGGGACTAGCAATGAGCAGTTCTTC; CDR3 protein: CASSSGTSNEQFF
V gene: TRBV19; J gene: TRBJ2-7; clone size: .; D gene: TRBD1; CDR3 length: 15; CDR3 DNA: TGTGCCAGTTTTGAATCTCCTGAGACAGGGCACGAGCAGTACTTC; CDR3 protein: CASFESPETGHEQYF
V gene: TRBV9; J gene: TRBJ2-3; clone size: .; D gene: TRBD2; CDR3 length: 13; CDR3 DNA: TGTGCCAGCAGCGCCGGGACTAGCGTTTTCCCGTATTTT; CDR3 protein: CASSAGTSVFPYF
V gene: TRBV6-1; J gene: TRBJ1-5; clone size: many; D gene: TRBD1; CDR3 length: 17; CDR3 DNA: TGTGCCAGCAGTGAGATCCCGGGACAGGGAGAAAGTCAGCCCCAGCATTTT; CDR3 protein: CASSEIPGQGESQPQHF
V gene: TRBV5-4; J gene: TRBJ2-2; clone size: few; D gene: TRBD1; CDR3 length: 14; CDR3 DNA: TGTGCCAGCAACCCGACAGGGGACACCGGGGAGCTGTTTTTT; CDR3 protein: CASNPTGDTGELFF
V gene: TRBV4-1; J gene: TRBJ2-1; clone size: .; D gene: TRBD2; CDR3 length: 18; CDR3 DNA: TGCGCCAGCAGCCAAGTCACGGGGGGGCCTAAATCCTACAATGAGCAGTTCTTC; CDR3 protein: CASSQVTGGPKSYNEQFF
V gene: TRBV19; J gene: TRBJ1-1; clone size: .; D gene: TRBD1; CDR3 length: 16; CDR3 DNA: TGTGCCAGTAGACCCGTTTTTCGACAGGGTGAAACTGAAGCTTTCTTT; CDR3 protein: CASRPVFRQGETEAFF
V gene: TRBV5-8; J gene: TRBJ1-3; clone size: .; D gene: .; CDR3 length: 14; CDR3 DNA: TGTGCCAGCAGCTTGGAAACAATCCGAAACACCATATATTTT; CDR3 protein: CASSLETIRNTIYF
V gene: TRBV28; J gene: TRBJ1-4; clone size: .; D gene: TRBD1; CDR3 length: 17; CDR3 DNA: TGTGCCAGCAGTTTAGTACAGGGGAGTATGGCTAATGAAAAACTGTTTTTT; CDR3 protein: CASSLVQGSMANEKLFF
V gene: TRBV6-1; J gene: TRBJ2-6; clone size: .; D gene: TRBD1; CDR3 length: 18; CDR3 DNA: TGTGCCAGCAGTGAATATGGGACAGGGGTCTCTGGGGCCAACGTCCTGACTTTC; CDR3 protein: CASSEYGTGVSGANVLTF
V gene: TRBV9; J gene: TRBJ1-2; clone size: once; D gene: .; CDR3 length: 14; CDR3 DNA: TGTGCCAGCAGTCTACAGGGAGCGAACTATGGCTACACCTTC; CDR3 protein: CASSLQGANYGYTF
V gene: TRBV7-2; J gene: TRBJ1-2; clone size: once; D gene: TRBD1; CDR3 length: 15; CDR3 DNA: TGTGCCAGCAGCTTAGGACAGGGGAGGCACTATGGCTACACCTTC; CDR3 protein: CASSLGQGRHYGYTF
V gene: TRBV7-8; J gene: TRBJ1-5; clone size: .; D gene: .; CDR3 length: 13; CDR3 DNA: TGTGCCAGCAGCTTACAGGGCGGCCAGCCCCAGCATTTT; CDR3 protein: CASSLQGGQPQHF
V gene: TRBV5-1; J gene: TRBJ1-1; clone size: few; D gene: TRBD1; CDR3 length: 14; CDR3 DNA: TGCGCCAGCAGCAAAAACAGGGGAACCACTGAAGCTTTCTTT; CDR3 protein: CASSKNRGTTEAFF
V gene: TRBV9; J gene: TRBJ2-1; clone size: .; D gene: TRBD1; CDR3 length: 15; CDR3 DNA: TGTGCCAGCAGCGTAGTGGGACAGAAGTACAATGAGCAGTTCTTC; CDR3 protein: CASSVVGQKYNEQFF
V gene: TRBV2; J gene: TRBJ1-2; clone size: .; D gene: TRBD1; CDR3 length: 14; CDR3 DNA: TGTGCCAGCAGTGACTATGGGACAGACTATGGCTACACCTTC; CDR3 protein: CASSDYGTDYGYTF
V gene: TRBV19; J gene: TRBJ1-4; clone size: .; D gene: TRBD1; CDR3 length: 12; CDR3 DNA: TGTGCCTCAAACACCGGGGACAGGGTACTGTTTTTT; CDR3 protein: CASNTGDRVLFF
V gene: TRBV3-1/TRBV3-2; J gene: TRBJ2-1; clone size: .; D gene: TRBD1; CDR3 length: 13; CDR3 DNA: TGTGCCAGCGGGCTAACAGGGGGCGGTGAGCAGTTCTTC; CDR3 protein: CASGLTGGGEQFF